This T cell receptor (beta chain) was identified during a study of blood T cell repertoires in COVID-19. Overall study context: The origin of the acute and convalescent COVID-19 samples was the United States, Italy and Spain. T cells, B-cell-depleted T cells, or PBMCs supplied cDNA or gDNA.

This CDR3 spans 15 amino acids. CDR1 SGHRS and CDR2 YFSETQ come from the germline V gene. With 4 bases clipped from V and 3 bases from J, the junction kept 5 bases outside the gene matches. In the original workflow: Reference gene primer amplification in the assay estimated nucleated cell counts. The method was immunoSEQ multiplex PCR; TCRdb's version includes in-frame clones alone and lacks a portion of them. D and trimming come from the DNA, and the V and J calls and clone size come from that table. The data contain roughly 50,000 clones, around 84% of them singletons. The chain joins TRBV5-1 to TRBJ1-5; 9 bases are a match to TRBD1. The sequenced material came from peripheral blood. The receptor comes from a man aged 65 to 79 with active COVID-19. The CDR3 bases are TGCGCCAGCAGCGAACAGGGGGCCATCAATCAGCCCCAGCATTTT. This codes for CASSEQGAINQPQHF.